The entry that follows covers one T cell receptor beta chain sequence. Its antigen remains unknown. This sample is part of a study of lymphopenia after photon versus proton radiotherapy. The study's findings and limits: After the lymphocyte nadir, photon-treated repertoires showed oligoclonal expansion, especially of CD8+ Temra cells. Under photons, naive T cells and diversity fell while effector/memory populations rose. Survival link was tested only in deceased patients; proton benefit remains a possibility.

TCRdb's table, derived via immunoSEQ multiplex PCR, lists solely in-frame clones and lacks some. The table shows roughly 42,000 clones, with over 75% occurring only once. The CDR3 is made up of 15 amino acids. V lost 2 bases, J lost 0 bases, and 4 bases stayed unmatched. Per germline, CDR1 GTSNPN and CDR2 SVGIG (reference sequence). Sequencing was performed on peripheral blood, taken from a patient treated with photon-based radiotherapy. The source is a man aged 40-49 years with gastric cancer. V gene TRBV30 combines with J gene TRBJ2-3; 8 bases are shared with TRBD1. The CDR3 loop reads CAWSSQGASTDTQYF. DNA of the CDR3: TGTGCCTGGAGTTCGCAGGGGGCCAGCACAGATACGCAGTATTTT.